This is a list of T cell receptor beta chains from one sample in a study of identical twins' blood T cells. A single record per CDR3 protein comes from TCRdb applying MiXCR to the 5' RACE reads. This sample yields around 380,000 distinct CDR3 sequences, of which roughly 27% are seen a single time; about 6% belongs to the top ten. The sequencing input was PBMCs. Receptors were obtained from a woman aged 18-55 years in good health. CDR3s include the opening cysteine and the closing phenylalanine or tryptophan. A D gene is named only where the DNA matches it firmly. Some rows have no size entry. The others give once, few or many, or a class for an expanded clone.

abundance	v_gene	d_gene	j_gene	CDR3nt	CDR3aa
few	TRBV9	NA	TRBJ2-1	TGTGCCAGCAGCCTACCGTACCTGGGCAATGAGCAGTTCTTC	CASSLPYLGNEQFF
NA	TRBV7-9	NA	TRBJ1-5	TGTGCCAGCAGCTTTCACGGAGATCAGCCCCAGCATTTT	CASSFHGDQPQHF
NA	TRBV5-1	TRBD1	TRBJ1-1	TGCGCCAGCAGCACAAGACAGGGGAGCGGCACTGAAGCTTTCTTT	CASSTRQGSGTEAFF
NA	TRBV7-9	TRBD1	TRBJ1-1	TGTGCCAGCAGCCCGGGACAGGGAGACACTGAAGCTTTCTTT	CASSPGQGDTEAFF
NA	TRBV14	NA	TRBJ2-7	TGTGCCAGCAGCCAATTCGGGGCAACCTCCTACGAGCAGTACTTC	CASSQFGATSYEQYF
NA	TRBV28	TRBD2	TRBJ2-6	TGTGCCAGCAACAGGCCTGGACTAGCTGTCTCTGGGGCCAACGTCCTGACTTTC	CASNRPGLAVSGANVLTF
many	TRBV7-8	NA	TRBJ1-1	TGTGCCAGCAGCTTACTAAGAGCTTCTCAGGCGAACACTGAAGCTTTCTTT	CASSLLRASQANTEAFF
NA	TRBV18	NA	TRBJ2-2	TGTGCCAGCTCGGCAGGGTGGAACACCGGGGAGCTGTTTTTT	CASSAGWNTGELFF
NA	TRBV6-5	NA	TRBJ2-2	TGTGCCAGCAGTTACCAAAAAATAGGGAGCAACATCGGGGAGCTGTTTTTT	CASSYQKIGSNIGELFF
NA	TRBV20-1	TRBD2	TRBJ2-2	TGCAGTGCTAGGAGCGGGAGTGTTGGCACCGGGGAGCTGTTTTTT	CSARSGSVGTGELFF
few	TRBV5-1	NA	TRBJ2-4	TGCGCCAGCAGCGCGAGCTCCGGGACAGCCAAAAACATTCAGTACTTC	CASSASSGTAKNIQYF
many	TRBV6-4	TRBD1	TRBJ2-1	TGTGCCAGCGCCAGGACAGGGAAGGATGAGCAGTTCTTC	CASARTGKDEQFF
NA	TRBV6-5	TRBD1	TRBJ1-5	TGTGCCAGCAGTTACTCCAGGACAGGGGGCGGCCAGCCCCAGCATTTT	CASSYSRTGGGQPQHF
few	TRBV10-1	NA	TRBJ1-3	TGCGCCAGCGGGGAGCCTGGAAACACCATATATTTT	CASGEPGNTIYF
NA	TRBV5-5	NA	TRBJ1-1	TGTGCCAGCACCAAGGGTGGTTGGGAAGGCACTGAAGCTTTCTTT	CASTKGGWEGTEAFF
NA	TRBV10-3	TRBD2	TRBJ2-7	TGTGCCATCAGTGAGGGGACTAGCGGGAGAATGGGCGAGCAGTACTTC	CAISEGTSGRMGEQYF
NA	TRBV19	TRBD1	TRBJ1-1	TGTGCCAGTAGTATCCCCAGACAGGGAGCCATGCCGGCTTTCTTT	CASSIPRQGAMPAFF
NA	TRBV20-1	TRBD1	TRBJ1-1	TGCAGTGGAGACAGGGTGGCGAACACTGAAGCTTTCTTT	CSGDRVANTEAFF
few	TRBV14	NA	TRBJ1-1	TGTGCCAGCAGCCAAGAAGCCTGGGGAGGGCTGAACACTGAAGCTTTCTTT	CASSQEAWGGLNTEAFF
NA	TRBV24-1	NA	TRBJ1-2	TGTGCCACCAGTGATCGCCAGGGACATGGCTACACCTTC	CATSDRQGHGYTF
few	TRBV20-1	TRBD2	TRBJ2-3	TGCAGTGCTAGAGATTCCGCTAGCGGGAGGTCGGCAGATACGCAGTATTTT	CSARDSASGRSADTQYF
few	TRBV7-2	NA	TRBJ2-3	TGTGCCAGCAGCTTAGCGTCTTACCGGGGACCGCTTAGCACAGATACGCAGTATTTT	CASSLASYRGPLSTDTQYF
few	TRBV7-9	NA	TRBJ1-2	TGTGCCAGCAGCTATAGTAGAGGCTACACCTTC	CASSYSRGYTF
many	TRBV20-1	NA	TRBJ1-1	TGCAGTGCTAGTCCCGGGAGCACTGAAGCTTTCTTT	CSASPGSTEAFF
few	TRBV28	NA	TRBJ1-5	TGTGCCAGCAGTTTTGGGCTTTATAGCAATCAGCCCCAGCATTTT	CASSFGLYSNQPQHF
NA	TRBV29-1	NA	TRBJ1-2	TGCAGCGTTTCCAAAGGTCAGGGAACTAACTATGGCTACACCTTC	CSVSKGQGTNYGYTF
few	TRBV20-1	NA	TRBJ2-5	TGCAGTGCTAGAGATTGGGTAGGGACGCATGAAGAGACCCAGTACTTC	CSARDWVGTHEETQYF
few	TRBV18	TRBD1	TRBJ2-5	TGTGCCAGCTCACCACTTGAAGCACTAGGGGGCGAGACCCAGTACTTC	CASSPLEALGGETQYF
many	TRBV6-5	NA	TRBJ1-1	TGTGCCAGCAGTACTAACACTGAAGCTTTCTTT	CASSTNTEAFF
NA	TRBV24-1	NA	TRBJ2-5	TGTGCCACCAGTGATGGGGGGCAACAAGAGACCCAGTACTTC	CATSDGGQQETQYF
NA	TRBV20-1	NA	TRBJ2-5	TGCAGTGCTAGTACCCAGTGCTTC	CSASTQCF
NA	TRBV5-1	TRBD1	TRBJ2-7	TGCGCCATCAGCGCCACCGGGACAGGGGGATCCGAGCAGTACTTC	CAISATGTGGSEQYF
NA	TRBV9	NA	TRBJ2-3	TGTGCCAGCAGTAGACGATTCGTCGATGCGCAGTATTTT	CASSRRFVDAQYF
many	TRBV20-1	NA	TRBJ1-5	TGCAGTGCTAGAGATCTCAGAGCTCAGCCCCAGCATTTT	CSARDLRAQPQHF
many	TRBV6-6	NA	TRBJ1-2	TGTGCCAGCAGTCTTGGACAAGGGCTAGGAGGCTACACCTTC	CASSLGQGLGGYTF
NA	TRBV2	TRBD2	TRBJ2-2	TGTACCAGCAGGGTAGCGGGGTATCAGGACGGGGAGCTGTTTTTT	CTSRVAGYQDGELFF
once	TRBV4-2	NA	TRBJ2-1	TGTGCCAGCAGTCTCAGTTCCCTAGATTTCAATGAGCAGTTCTTC	CASSLSSLDFNEQFF
few	TRBV20-1	TRBD2	TRBJ2-1	TGCAGTGCTAGAGATAGGCTAGCGGGATCACTACTTCTTGAGCAGTTCTTC	CSARDRLAGSLLLEQFF
NA	TRBV20-1	NA	TRBJ2-4	TGCAGTGCCCCGGCAGGAAACATTCAGTACTTC	CSAPAGNIQYF
NA	TRBV4-1	TRBD2	TRBJ2-1	TGCGCCAGCAGCCAAGTCGGCGGGGGCTCCTACAATGAGCAGTTCTTC	CASSQVGGGSYNEQFF
NA	TRBV27	NA	TRBJ1-2	TGTGCCAGCAGTTTGGCGGGCAGAAATTACACCTTC	CASSLAGRNYTF
NA	TRBV29-1	TRBD1	TRBJ2-3	TGCAGCGTTAGAGGGCTCAGGGGGAACCCAGATACGCAGTATTTT	CSVRGLRGNPDTQYF
NA	TRBV20-1	TRBD1	TRBJ1-1	TGCAGTGCCCGACAGGGTGCTTTCTTT	CSARQGAFF
few	TRBV28	TRBD1	TRBJ1-1	TGTGCCAGTCAACCTCCCGGGACAGGGGATACTGAAGCTTTCTTT	CASQPPGTGDTEAFF
few	TRBV10-1	NA	TRBJ2-2	TGCGCCAGCAGTGGATCTGCTCTATCGAACACCGGGGAGCTGTTTTTT	CASSGSALSNTGELFF
NA	TRBV4-1	NA	TRBJ1-2	TGCGCCAGCAGCCAAGACCCGGGGTTGCCCTATGGCTACGCCTTC	CASSQDPGLPYGYAF